This entry concerns a single TCR beta chain. The antigen this receptor binds is unknown. Base qualities were left out, and no much larger clone turns up one base away. This sample was taken from a study of cytomegalovirus exposure and HLA in healthy donors (dated by TCRdb to the late 2010s). In terms of the full investigation: An earlier analysis of about 530 of the donors reported 276 Gb of sequence data and 95 million to 140 million unique TCR beta sequences obtained from 180 million or so T cells. The number of typed donors differed by locus: about 629-640 for A, B, C, DRB1 and DQB1; approximately 540 for DQA1; about 600 for DPA1; and some 430 for DPB1. Class I and class II HLA loci were covered by the typing at four-digit resolution. In addition to the first cohort of 666 subjects, a separate validation cohort of approximately 120 different subjects was used. All discovery cohort repertoires had been generated on a single sequencing platform. A later genetic analysis took genome-wide SNP genotypes for about 55% of the roughly 700 donors and used that subset as a discovery cohort. A later analysis re-analyzed previously published TCR beta repertoires from about 730 donors and added high-resolution HLA genotyping to study TCR occurrence patterns. Rather than using new phenotypic data, the later analysis identified candidate immune exposures from TCR beta sequences and from how often those sequences occurred across donors. Donor age, sex, ethnicity and CMV serostatus were compiled alongside the repertoire data. To decide whether each TCR beta V gene segment behaved as functional or pseudogenic, an earlier analysis of some 540 of the donors relied on high-throughput TCR beta sequencing. Of the roughly 420 genotyped donors, approximately 80% were placed in the genetic ancestry cluster associated with self-reported Caucasian donors. An early release covering 500 to 750 HLA-typed donors comprised about 300 gigabases of sequencing data and some 79 million unique TCR sequences. The study combined high-throughput TCR immunosequencing, statistical association of individual TCRs with disease status, and machine learning to predict cytomegalovirus infection status. Among 398 genotyped donors of the cohort, an average of approximately 200,000 unique TCR beta nucleotide sequences was sequenced per donor, of which 15% to 20% were non-productive. Several DR-DQ haplotypes were handled as single units for association and clustering because linkage in the cohort was strong. The T cell repertoires of under 750 subjects were profiled by immunosequencing and related to cytomegalovirus serostatus. The aim of the study was to test whether cataloging public T cell receptors could identify signatures of past pathogen exposure. Broad study findings and their caveats: A further reported finding was that TCR beta sequences accurately predicted the HLA-A and HLA-B alleles for most subjects in the first cohort. In a later analysis, some 17,000 TCR beta sequences were associated with specific HLA alleles at a false discovery rate of 0.05. Presence/absence analyses assumed roughly uniform sequencing depth across donors, an assumption that may not hold. Correlated functional status among segregating V segments might be attributable to linkage disequilibrium, but an unknown experimental factor could not be ruled out. Strong co-occurrence of HLA alleles, especially DR and DQ, made assigning TCR associations to individual alleles difficult. Because HLA typing was unavailable for some donors at each locus, only the typed subset was used in association tests. V-gene and J-gene trimming of TCR beta chains was associated with a missense DCLRE1C variant in a later genetic analysis, and the association was replicated in an independent cohort. Compared with the 666-donor mean, donors in an Asian-associated ancestry cluster had fewer N-insertions in productive TCRs, according to a later genetic analysis. Cytomegalovirus status was reported to be diagnosed by the classifier with high specificity and sensitivity in both the original and validation cohorts. In an earlier analysis of 587 of the donors, most TCR beta V segments were observed in productive rearrangements about 90% or about 30% of the time, broadly matching IMGT annotations. A cluster of highly shared sequence variants was judged likely to be a technical artifact of the sequencing pipeline. The study gave a list of under 200 TCR beta chains associated with cytomegalovirus. In a later analysis, several top co-occurrence clusters were reported to appear linked to parvovirus B19, influenza, CMV and Epstein-Barr virus. The only immune exposure information available for the cohort was CMV serostatus. While some public TCRs were present in many individuals, most TCR sequences turned up only very rarely across donors. In a later analysis, HLA-associated TCR beta chains showed more clonal expansion and lower generation probabilities than non-associated chains that were equally common. In a later analysis, TCR association rates were found to vary across HLA loci, with the most associated TCRs seen for DRB1 alleles and the fewest for HLA-C alleles. Because counts were too low, seventeen rarely observed V segments, including chromosome 9 orphons, were left out of the earlier analysis of approximately 500 of the donors. Three of the identified cytomegalovirus-associated TCR beta chains were confirmed in vitro to be specific for cytomegalovirus antigens. According to the authors, the approach could potentially be generalized to other disease states and immunological phenotypes. According to a later analysis, most CMV-associated TCR beta chains appeared to be HLA-restricted, and the HLA associations seemed to be driven largely by CMV exposure. In this cohort, only TCR beta chains were sequenced, and detectable features were limited by the absence of alpha or paired-chain data.

In total, 500 to 700 healthy bone marrow donors made up the cohort. All cohort members were sampled while nominally healthy, although unrecorded immune exposures were likely present. The donor was CMV seronegative and was included in the group of several hundred seronegative cohort members. Every donor gave a peripheral blood sample, and the peripheral blood mononuclear cells from that sample were used for TCR beta sequencing. The Qiagen DNeasy Blood Extraction Kit was used to extract genomic DNA from the blood cell samples. Receptor amplification or capture employed the immunoSEQ multiplex PCR assay. For the multiplex PCR, a mixture combining 60 forward primers for TCR Vbeta segments and 13 reverse primers for TCR Jbeta segments was used. A multiplex PCR assay on genomic DNA amplified the CDR3 region of rearranged TCR beta genes. The Illumina HiSeq System was used to sequence the amplified TCR beta libraries as 87-base-pair reads. Per the authors' processing: A later analysis tallied 75 million to 95 million unique TCR beta chains across the roughly 610 repertoires, and approximately 12 million of those chains were shared by two or more donors. To remove PCR and sequencing errors, raw reads were error-corrected and collapsed into unique sequences using a nearest-neighbor algorithm that merged closely related sequences. CDR3 sequences were aligned to IMGT reference sequences to assign V, D and J gene segments. For a sequence to be retained, at least a six-nucleotide match to both a V gene segment and a J gene segment was required. Rearrangements were classified as productive when the CDR3 lacked stop codons and remained in frame with V and J, and all other rearrangements were classified as non-productive. CDR3 was defined according to IMGT convention as the region running from the second conserved V-encoded cysteine to the conserved J-encoded phenylalanine. Sequences without an unambiguous match to a single V gene segment were excluded from the earlier analysis of approximately 600 of the donors. In an earlier analysis of several hundred of the donors, V segments were called functional above 56.7% productive rearrangements and were called segregating when the between-donor standard deviation exceeded 5%. A statistical classification framework was built to diagnose cytomegalovirus status from the catalog of TCR beta chain sequences. In a later analysis, TCR nucleotide sequences were compared against IMGT/GENE-DB human TR gene sequences so that V and J genes could be assigned. The TCRdist pipeline was used in a later analysis to assign CDR3 sequences and most-parsimonious VDJ recombination scenarios. In a later analysis, each TCR beta chain was defined by its CDR3 amino acid sequence together with its V-gene family, and reads lacking a unique V-gene family were excluded. To address suspected cross-contamination and a sequencing artifact, a later analysis removed under 600 highly shared, low-generation-probability nucleotide sequences. In a later analysis, a clonal expansion index for each public chain was calculated from normalized within-repertoire ranks of inferred template counts. A later analysis computed generation probabilities with a VDJ recombination model fitted to out-of-frame rearrangements, and checked the results against IGoR. A later analysis scored TCR-TCR, TCR-HLA and TCR-CMV co-occurrence with hypergeometric tests, applying a repertoire-size bias correction to TCR pairs. To estimate false discovery rates, a later analysis permuted the HLA or CMV assignments 20 times. A later analysis grouped co-occurring TCRs with DBSCAN, adding TCRdist sequence similarity when clustering within HLA-allele-positive subsets. Co-occurrence clustering excluded repertoires with fewer than 30,000 or more than 120,000 public chains, plus five with anomalous nucleotide sharing. Entries here come from immuneACCESS through TCRdb and include only in-frame sequences with V and J called. Some clones fail to appear in such tables; in the studies checked, an unresolved V gene covers under half of the shortfall, and the cause of the remainder is unknown. V, J and clone size are those of that table, while D and trimming were read from the DNA. The sample table records 140,000 to 150,000 clones; roughly 75% of these occur just once. In total, the top ten clones hold 2.5% to 3% of the sample.

The receptor's source is a female donor in good health and CMV-seronegative. The sequenced sample was PBMCs.

The CDR3 loop reads CASSYVGGPHGELFF. The DNA reads as follows: TGTGCCAGCAGTTACGTGGGGGGGCCGCACGGGGAGCTGTTTTTT. The chain is assembled from TRBV6-5 and TRBJ2-2; the best D guess is TRBD2, with 7 bases matching. V is shortened by 2 bases, J by 7 bases, and the region joining them spans 14 bases. CDR1 MNHEY and CDR2 SVGAGI are derived from the germline V gene. The CDR3 holds 15 amino acids from the cysteine to the phenylalanine. Kept here is only the CDR3 DNA, which spans 45 bases and is read in frame from base 1.